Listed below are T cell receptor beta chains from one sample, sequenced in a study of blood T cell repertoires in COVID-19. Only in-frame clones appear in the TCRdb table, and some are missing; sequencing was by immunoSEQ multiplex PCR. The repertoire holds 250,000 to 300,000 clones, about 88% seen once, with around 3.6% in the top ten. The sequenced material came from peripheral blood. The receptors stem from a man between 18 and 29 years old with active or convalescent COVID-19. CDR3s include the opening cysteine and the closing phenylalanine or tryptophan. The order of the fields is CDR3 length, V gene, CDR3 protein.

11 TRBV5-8 CASSTGEKLFF
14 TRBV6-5 CASSYAGEADTQYF
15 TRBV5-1 CASSFRVSHTGELFF
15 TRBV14 CASSQDGRNWETQYF
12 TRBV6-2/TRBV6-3 CASSHLTSGYTF
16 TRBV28 CASSPPSGGGSTEAFF
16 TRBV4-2 CASSQKTGQAGNTIYF
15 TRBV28 CASRGAGENTGELFF
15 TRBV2 CASNPSGSKSYEQYF
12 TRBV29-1 CSVELADYEQYF
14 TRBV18 CASSPGGSDTEAFF